This T cell receptor beta chain emerged from a study of T cell clonality in common variable immunodeficiency. This clone was counted ten times or more. Read data end 3 residues before the CDR3 end; the end is taken from the germline J gene. The repertoire was sequenced with immunoSEQ multiplex PCR; TCRdb's copy has only in-frame clones and lacks some. Singletons are absent from the sample, which has some 42,000 clones. This CDR3 has 15 amino acids. Germline V lookup: CDR1 LGHDT, CDR2 YNNKEL (reference sequence). The germline V and J ends were trimmed by 1 base and 6 bases, with 12 bases remaining between them.

Sequencing used peripheral blood mononuclear cells. The chain links TRBV3-1 (or the pseudogene TRBV3-2) to TRBJ2-2, with unresolved D. This TCR derives from a person between 18 and 75 years old in good health. CDR3 protein: CASSQALLSAGELFF. CDR3 DNA (partial): TGTGCCAGCAGCCAAGCCCTTCTGAGCGCCGGGGAG.